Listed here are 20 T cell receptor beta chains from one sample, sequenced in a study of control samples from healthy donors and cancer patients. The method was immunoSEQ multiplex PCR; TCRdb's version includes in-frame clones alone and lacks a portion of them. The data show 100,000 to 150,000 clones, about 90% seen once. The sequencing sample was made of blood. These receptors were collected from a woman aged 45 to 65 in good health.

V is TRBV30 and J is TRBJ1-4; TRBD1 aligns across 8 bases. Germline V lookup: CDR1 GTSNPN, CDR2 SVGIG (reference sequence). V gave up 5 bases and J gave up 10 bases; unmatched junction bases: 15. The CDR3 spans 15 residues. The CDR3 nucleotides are TGTGCCTGGGAAGACAGGGGCGAGATAGTCGGAAAACTGTTTTTT. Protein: CAWEDRGEIVGKLFF.

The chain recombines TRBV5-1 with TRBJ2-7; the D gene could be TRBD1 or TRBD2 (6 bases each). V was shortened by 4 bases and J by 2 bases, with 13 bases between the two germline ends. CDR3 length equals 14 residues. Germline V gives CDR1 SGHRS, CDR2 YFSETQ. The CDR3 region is CASSLGGPPYEQYF. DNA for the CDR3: TGCGCCAGCAGCCTGGGGGGCCCCCCCTACGAGCAGTACTTC.

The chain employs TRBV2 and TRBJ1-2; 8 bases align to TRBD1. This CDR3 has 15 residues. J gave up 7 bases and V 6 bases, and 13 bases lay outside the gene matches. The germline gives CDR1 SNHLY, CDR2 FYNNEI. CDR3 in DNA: TGTGCCAGCAGAGAACTACAGGGGGATTTCGCTGGCTACACCTTC. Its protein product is CASRELQGDFAGYTF.

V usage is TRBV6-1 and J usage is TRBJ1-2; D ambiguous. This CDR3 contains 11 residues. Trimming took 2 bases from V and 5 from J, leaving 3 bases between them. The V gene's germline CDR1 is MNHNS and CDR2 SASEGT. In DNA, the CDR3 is TGTGCCAGCAGTGAATATTATGGCTACACCTTC. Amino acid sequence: CASSEYYGYTF.

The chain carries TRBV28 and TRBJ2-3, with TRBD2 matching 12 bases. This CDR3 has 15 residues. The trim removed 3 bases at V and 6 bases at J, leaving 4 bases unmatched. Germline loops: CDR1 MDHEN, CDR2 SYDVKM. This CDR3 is CASSFLAGGGDTQYF. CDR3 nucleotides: TGTGCCAGCAGTTTCCTAGCGGGAGGGGGCGATACGCAGTATTTT. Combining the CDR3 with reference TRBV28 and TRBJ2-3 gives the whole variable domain DVKVTQSSRYLVKRTGEKVFLECVQDMDHENMFWYRQDPGLGLRLIYFSYDVKMKEKGDIPEGYSVSREKKERFSLILESASTNQTSMYLCASSFLAGGGDTQYFGPGTRLTVL.

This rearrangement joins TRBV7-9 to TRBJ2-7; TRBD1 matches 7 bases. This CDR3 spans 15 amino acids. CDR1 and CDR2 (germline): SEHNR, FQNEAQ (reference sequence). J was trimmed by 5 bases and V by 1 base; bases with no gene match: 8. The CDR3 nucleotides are TGTGCCAGCAGCTTAGAACAGGGGAGTGGTGACGAGCAGTACTTC. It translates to CASSLEQGSGDEQYF.

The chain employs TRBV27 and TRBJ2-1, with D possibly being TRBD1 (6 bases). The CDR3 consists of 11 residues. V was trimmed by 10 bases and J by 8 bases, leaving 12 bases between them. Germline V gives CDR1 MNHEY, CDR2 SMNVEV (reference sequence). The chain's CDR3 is CATIRGDEQFF. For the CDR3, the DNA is TGTGCCACAATCAGGGGAGATGAGCAGTTCTTC.

This chain's CDR3 is CASSFEGAGGRNEQFF. The CDR3 DNA reads TGTGCCAGCAGTTTCGAAGGAGCGGGAGGTCGGAATGAGCAGTTCTTC. This rearrangement joins TRBV28 to TRBJ2-1; 9 positions match TRBD2. The V gene end was trimmed by 3 bases and the J gene end by 7 bases; junction bases not matched to a gene: 10. The germline CDR1 and CDR2 sequences are MDHEN and SYDVKM. The CDR3 covers 16 residues.

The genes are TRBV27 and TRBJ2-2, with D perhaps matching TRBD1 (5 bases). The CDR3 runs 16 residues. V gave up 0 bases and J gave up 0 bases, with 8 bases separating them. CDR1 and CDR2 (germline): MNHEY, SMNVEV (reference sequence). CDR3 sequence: CASSLSGHTNTGELFF. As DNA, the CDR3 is TGTGCCAGCAGTTTATCAGGACACACGAACACCGGGGAGCTGTTTTTT.

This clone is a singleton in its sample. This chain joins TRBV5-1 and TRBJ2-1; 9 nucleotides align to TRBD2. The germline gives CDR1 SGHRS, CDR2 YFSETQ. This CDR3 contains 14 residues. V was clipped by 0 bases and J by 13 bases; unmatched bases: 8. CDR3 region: CASSLVGSGSRQFF. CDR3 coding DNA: TGCGCCAGCAGCTTGGTCGGTAGCGGGAGCCGTCAGTTCTTC.

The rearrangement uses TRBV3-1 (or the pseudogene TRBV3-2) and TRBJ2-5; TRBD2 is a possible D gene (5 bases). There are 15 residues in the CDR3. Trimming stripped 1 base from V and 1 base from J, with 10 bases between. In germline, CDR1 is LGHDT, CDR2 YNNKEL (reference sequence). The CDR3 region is CASSQGWRFQETQYF. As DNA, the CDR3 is TGTGCCAGCAGCCAAGGGTGGAGGTTCCAAGAGACCCAGTACTTC.

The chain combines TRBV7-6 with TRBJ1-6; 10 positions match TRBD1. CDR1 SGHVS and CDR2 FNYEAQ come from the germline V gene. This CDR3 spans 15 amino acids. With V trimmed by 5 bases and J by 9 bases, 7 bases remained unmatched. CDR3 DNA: TGTGCCAGCAGCCTCGCGGACAGGGGGATTTCACCCCTCCACTTT. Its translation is CASSLADRGISPLHF.

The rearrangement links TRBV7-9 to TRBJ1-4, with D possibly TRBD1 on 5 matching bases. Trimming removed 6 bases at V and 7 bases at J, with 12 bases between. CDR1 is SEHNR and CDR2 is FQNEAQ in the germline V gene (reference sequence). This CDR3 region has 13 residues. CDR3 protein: CASSPVGGEKLFF. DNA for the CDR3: TGTGCCAGCAGTCCCGTGGGGGGTGAAAAACTGTTTTTT.

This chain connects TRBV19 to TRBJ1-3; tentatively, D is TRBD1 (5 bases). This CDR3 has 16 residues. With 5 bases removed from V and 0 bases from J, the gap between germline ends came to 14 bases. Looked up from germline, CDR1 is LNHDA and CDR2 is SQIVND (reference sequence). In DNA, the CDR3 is TGTGCCAGTAGTCAAAAAGGGCAGGGCTCTGGAAACACCATATATTTT. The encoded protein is CASSQKGQGSGNTIYF.

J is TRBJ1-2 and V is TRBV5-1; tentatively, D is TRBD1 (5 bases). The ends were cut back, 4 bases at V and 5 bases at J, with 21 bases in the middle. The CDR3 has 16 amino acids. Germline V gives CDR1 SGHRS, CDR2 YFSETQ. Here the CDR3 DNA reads TGCGCCAGCAGCCAATTCCGGGACGGAAGGCCATATGGCTACACCTTC. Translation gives CASSQFRDGRPYGYTF.

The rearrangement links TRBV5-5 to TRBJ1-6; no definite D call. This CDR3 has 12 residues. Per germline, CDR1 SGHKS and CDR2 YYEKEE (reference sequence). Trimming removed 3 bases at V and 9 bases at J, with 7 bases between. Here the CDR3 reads CASSSPGSPLHF. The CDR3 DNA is TGTGCCAGCAGCTCGCCAGGTTCACCCCTCCACTTT.

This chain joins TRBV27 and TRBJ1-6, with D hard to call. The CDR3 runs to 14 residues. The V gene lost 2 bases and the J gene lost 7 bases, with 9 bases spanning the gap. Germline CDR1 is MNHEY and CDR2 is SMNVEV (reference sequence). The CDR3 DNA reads TGTGCCAGCAGTTTAAAACAGTTCAATTCACCCCTCCACTTT. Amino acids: CASSLKQFNSPLHF.

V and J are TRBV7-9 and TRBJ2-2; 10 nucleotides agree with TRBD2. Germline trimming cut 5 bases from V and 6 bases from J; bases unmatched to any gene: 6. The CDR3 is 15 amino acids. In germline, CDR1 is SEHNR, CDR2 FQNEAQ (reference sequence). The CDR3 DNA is TGTGCCAGCAGCCCGAGCGGGGGGGCCGCCGGGGAGCTGTTTTTT. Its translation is CASSPSGGAAGELFF.

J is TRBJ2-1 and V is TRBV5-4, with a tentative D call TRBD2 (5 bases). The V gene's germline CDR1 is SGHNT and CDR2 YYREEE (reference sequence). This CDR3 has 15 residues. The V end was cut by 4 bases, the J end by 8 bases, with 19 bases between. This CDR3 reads CASSPGSHFGDEQFF. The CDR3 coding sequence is TGTGCCAGCAGCCCGGGATCCCATTTCGGCGATGAGCAGTTCTTC.

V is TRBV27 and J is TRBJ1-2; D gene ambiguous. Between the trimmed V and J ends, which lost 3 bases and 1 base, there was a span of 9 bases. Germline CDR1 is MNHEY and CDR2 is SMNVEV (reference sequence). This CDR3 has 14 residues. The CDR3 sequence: CASSFVGVNYGYTF. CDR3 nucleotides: TGTGCCAGCAGTTTCGTCGGGGTTAACTATGGCTACACCTTC.